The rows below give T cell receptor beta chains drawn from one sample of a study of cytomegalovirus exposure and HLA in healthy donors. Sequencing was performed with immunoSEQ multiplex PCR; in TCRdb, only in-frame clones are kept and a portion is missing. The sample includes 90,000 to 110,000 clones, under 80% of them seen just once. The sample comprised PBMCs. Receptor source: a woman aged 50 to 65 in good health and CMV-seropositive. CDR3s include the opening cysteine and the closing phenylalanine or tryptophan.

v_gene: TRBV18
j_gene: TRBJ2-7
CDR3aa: CASSPGTGSYEQYF

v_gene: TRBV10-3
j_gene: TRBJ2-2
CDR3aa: CAISYRGDTGELFF

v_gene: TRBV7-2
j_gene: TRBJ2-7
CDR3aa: CASSLVSGDTYEQYF

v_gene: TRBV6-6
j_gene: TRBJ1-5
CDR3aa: CASTRTRDQPQHF

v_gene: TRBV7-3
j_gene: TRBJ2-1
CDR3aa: CASSLGLAGRDEQFF

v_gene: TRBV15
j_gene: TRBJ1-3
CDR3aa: CATSREYVAGGGNTIYF

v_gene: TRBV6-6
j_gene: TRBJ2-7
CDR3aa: CASSPAKGQLDEQYF

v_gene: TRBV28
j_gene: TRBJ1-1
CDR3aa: CASREQGANTEAFF

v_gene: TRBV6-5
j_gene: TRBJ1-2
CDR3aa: CASSPGTGMWYGYTF

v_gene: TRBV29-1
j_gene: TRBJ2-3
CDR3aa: CSVGGTSGTSTDTQYF

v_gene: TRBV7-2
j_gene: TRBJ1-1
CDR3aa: CASSYRVMNTEAFF

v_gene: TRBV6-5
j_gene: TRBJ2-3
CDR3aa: CASSYGQGLSTDTQYF

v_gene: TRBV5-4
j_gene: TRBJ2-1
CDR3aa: CASSSDRTPSSYNEQFF

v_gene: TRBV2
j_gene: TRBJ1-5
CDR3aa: CASSERGGNQPQHF

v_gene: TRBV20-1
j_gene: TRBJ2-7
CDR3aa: CSARQIHEQYF

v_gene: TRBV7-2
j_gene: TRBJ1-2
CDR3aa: CASSSVVNYGYTF

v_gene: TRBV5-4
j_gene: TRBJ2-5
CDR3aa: CASSYPADQETQYF

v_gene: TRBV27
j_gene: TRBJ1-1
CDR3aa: CASSLGTGGTEAFF